This T cell receptor (beta chain) appears in the sequencing data of a study of neurological immune-mediated disorders. The V gene end was trimmed by 4 bases and the J gene end by 14 bases; junction bases not matched to a gene: 9. CDR1 and CDR2 from the germline V gene are SGHKS and YYEKEE (reference sequence). This CDR3 has 12 residues. TCRdb re-analysed the 5' RACE reads in MiXCR, keeping a single row per CDR3 protein. The table lists over 60,000 distinct CDR3 sequences, 5.2% of them singletons. This clonotype has a handful of counts. Sequenced: PBMCs. The sequence was collected from a woman in her 30s with multiple sclerosis. This rearrangement joins TRBV5-5 to TRBJ2-3; 8 nucleotides align to TRBD2. This chain's CDR3 is CASSPGLDPRYF. The CDR3 DNA reads as TGTGCCAGCAGCCCGGGACTAGATCCCCGGTATTTT.